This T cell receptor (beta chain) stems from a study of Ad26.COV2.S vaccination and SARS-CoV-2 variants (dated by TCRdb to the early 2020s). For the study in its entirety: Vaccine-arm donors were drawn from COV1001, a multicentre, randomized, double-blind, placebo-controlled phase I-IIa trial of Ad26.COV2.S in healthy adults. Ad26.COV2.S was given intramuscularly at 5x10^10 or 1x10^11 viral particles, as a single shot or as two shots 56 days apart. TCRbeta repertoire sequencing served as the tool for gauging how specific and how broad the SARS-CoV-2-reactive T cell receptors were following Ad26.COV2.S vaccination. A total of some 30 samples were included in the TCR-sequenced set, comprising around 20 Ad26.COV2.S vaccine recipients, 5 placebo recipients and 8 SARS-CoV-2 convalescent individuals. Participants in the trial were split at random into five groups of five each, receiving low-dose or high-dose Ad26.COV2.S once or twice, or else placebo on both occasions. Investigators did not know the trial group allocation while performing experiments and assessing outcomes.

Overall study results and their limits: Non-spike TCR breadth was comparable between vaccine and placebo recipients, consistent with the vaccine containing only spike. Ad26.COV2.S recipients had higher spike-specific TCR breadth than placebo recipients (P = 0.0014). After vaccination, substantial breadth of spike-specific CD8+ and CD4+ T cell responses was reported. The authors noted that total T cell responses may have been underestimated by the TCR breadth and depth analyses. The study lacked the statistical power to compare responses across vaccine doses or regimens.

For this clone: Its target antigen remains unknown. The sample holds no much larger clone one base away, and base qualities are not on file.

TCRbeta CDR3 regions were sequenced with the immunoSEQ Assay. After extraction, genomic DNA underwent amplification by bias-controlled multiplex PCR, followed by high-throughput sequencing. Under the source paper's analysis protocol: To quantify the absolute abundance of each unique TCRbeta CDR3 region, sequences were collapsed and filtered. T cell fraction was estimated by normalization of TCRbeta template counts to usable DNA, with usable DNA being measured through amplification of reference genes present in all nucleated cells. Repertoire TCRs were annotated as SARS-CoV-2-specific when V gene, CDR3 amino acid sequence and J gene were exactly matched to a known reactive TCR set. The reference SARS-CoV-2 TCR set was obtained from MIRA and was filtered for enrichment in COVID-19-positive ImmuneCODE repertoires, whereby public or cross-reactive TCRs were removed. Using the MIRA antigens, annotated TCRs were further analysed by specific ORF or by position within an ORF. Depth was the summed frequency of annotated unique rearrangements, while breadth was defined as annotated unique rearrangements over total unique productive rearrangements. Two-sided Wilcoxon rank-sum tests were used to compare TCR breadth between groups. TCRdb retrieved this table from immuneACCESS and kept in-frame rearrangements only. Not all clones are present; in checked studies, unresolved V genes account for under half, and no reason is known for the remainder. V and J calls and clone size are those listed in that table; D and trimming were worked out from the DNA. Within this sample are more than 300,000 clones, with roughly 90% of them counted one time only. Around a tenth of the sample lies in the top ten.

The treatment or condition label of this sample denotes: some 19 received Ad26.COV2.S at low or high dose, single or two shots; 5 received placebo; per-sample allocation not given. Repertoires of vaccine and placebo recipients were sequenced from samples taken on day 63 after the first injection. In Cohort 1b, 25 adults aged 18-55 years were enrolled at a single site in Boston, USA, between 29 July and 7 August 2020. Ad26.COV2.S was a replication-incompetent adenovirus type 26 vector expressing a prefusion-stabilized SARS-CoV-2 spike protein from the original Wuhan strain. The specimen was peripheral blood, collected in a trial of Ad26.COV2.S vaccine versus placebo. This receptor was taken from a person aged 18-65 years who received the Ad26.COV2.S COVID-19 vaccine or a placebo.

The nucleotides read TGTGCCAGCAGCTTGGTTGCGGGGGAAAAACTGTTTTTT. Protein translation: CASSLVAGEKLFF. The V and J genes are TRBV5-5 and TRBJ1-4, with the D gene too uncertain to name. The germline V gene (reference sequence) yields SGHKS for CDR1 and YYEKEE for CDR2. The CDR3 contains 13 residues, cysteine and phenylalanine counted. The retained sequence is limited to the CDR3, 39 bases, with the frame set at the first base. V is cut by 0 bases and J by 8 bases, and the space between the germline ends is 8 bases.